The rows below give T cell receptor beta chains drawn from one sample of a study of shared clonotypes between healthy human individuals. Sequencing used immunoSEQ multiplex PCR; TCRdb keeps in-frame clones, though not all of them. The sample shows around 430,000 clones, around 79% of them seen only once. Sequencing input: PBMCs. These receptor sequences come from a woman between 40 and 50 years old in good health. Some clones in this sample may be carry-over from other donors' samples. Each CDR3 is given with its conserved first and last residue. The D gene is left open where the match is weak. Clone size is not always given. Where it is, it says once, few, many or a class for expanded clones.

size: once
D: TRBD2
J: TRBJ2-7
V: TRBV27
DNA: TGTGCCAGCAGTCCAACACTAGCGGGAGGGATGTACGAGCAGTACTTC
CDR3: CASSPTLAGGMYEQYF

size: NA
D: NA
J: TRBJ1-1
V: TRBV29-1
DNA: TGCAGCGTTGAAGGGCAGGGAGTGGGACACACTGAAGCTTTCTTT
CDR3: CSVEGQGVGHTEAFF

size: NA
D: TRBD1
J: TRBJ1-1
V: TRBV7-2
DNA: TGTGCCAGCAGCTTACAGGGGGCCGACACTGAAGCTTTCTTT
CDR3: CASSLQGADTEAFF

size: NA
D: TRBD1
J: TRBJ2-7
V: TRBV6-6
DNA: TGTGCCAGCAGCTCAGACAGGGACCGTTTCGAGCAGTACTTC
CDR3: CASSSDRDRFEQYF

size: once
D: TRBD2
J: TRBJ2-1
V: TRBV30
DNA: TGTGCCACAACTAGCGGGAGGGTCTACAATGAGCAGTTCTTC
CDR3: CATTSGRVYNEQFF

size: NA
D: TRBD2
J: TRBJ2-1
V: TRBV11-3
DNA: TGTGCCAGCAGCCTCACACCGACTAGCGGGAGGGCCTATGAGCAGTTCTTC
CDR3: CASSLTPTSGRAYEQFF

size: NA
D: NA
J: TRBJ1-3
V: TRBV13
DNA: TGTGCCAGCAGCCCCTACCGGGGGGGGCGTACTGGAAACACCATATATTTT
CDR3: CASSPYRGGRTGNTIYF

size: NA
D: TRBD1
J: TRBJ2-5
V: TRBV5-4
DNA: TGTGCCAGCAGCAAAGGACAGGGGCAAGAGACCCAGTACTTC
CDR3: CASSKGQGQETQYF

size: few
D: NA
J: TRBJ2-5
V: TRBV7-2
DNA: TGTGCCAGCAGCTTAGGCCGACAGCAAGAGACCCAGTACTTC
CDR3: CASSLGRQQETQYF

size: NA
D: NA
J: TRBJ2-5
V: TRBV9
DNA: TGTGCCAGCAGCCCTCGTACGGGCGGGGGCCCCGAAGAGACCCAGTACTTC
CDR3: CASSPRTGGGPEETQYF

size: few
D: NA
J: TRBJ2-3
V: TRBV9
DNA: TGTGCCAGCAGCGTAGGAGTGGGAGGCGGTTTAGATACGCAGTATTTT
CDR3: CASSVGVGGGLDTQYF